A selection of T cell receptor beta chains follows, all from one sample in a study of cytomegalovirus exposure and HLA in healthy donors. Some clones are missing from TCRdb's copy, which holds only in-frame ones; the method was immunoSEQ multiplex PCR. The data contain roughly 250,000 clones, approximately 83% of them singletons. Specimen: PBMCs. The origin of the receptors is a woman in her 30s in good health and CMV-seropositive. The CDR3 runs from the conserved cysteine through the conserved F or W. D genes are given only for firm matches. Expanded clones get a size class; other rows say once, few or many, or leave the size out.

cdr3_nt: TGTGCCAGCAGCACCATGGGGGCAGGGATGAACACTGAAGCTTTCTTT
cdr3_aa: CASSTMGAGMNTEAFF
v_call: TRBV5-6
j_call: TRBJ1-1
d_call: -
clone_size: -

cdr3_nt: TGTGCCAGCAGTTCGGGGGCTAGCGGGAGCAAAGTGCAGTATTTT
cdr3_aa: CASSSGASGSKVQYF
v_call: TRBV6-5
j_call: TRBJ2-3
d_call: TRBD2
clone_size: -

cdr3_nt: TGTGCCAGCAGCCAAATCGCCAGGGGAAGATCCTATGGCTACACCTTC
cdr3_aa: CASSQIARGRSYGYTF
v_call: TRBV7-9
j_call: TRBJ1-2
d_call: -
clone_size: once

cdr3_nt: TGTGCCAGCAGTGGGGTCAGCGGAGGGGAGACCCAGTACTTC
cdr3_aa: CASSGVSGGETQYF
v_call: TRBV2
j_call: TRBJ2-5
d_call: -
clone_size: -

cdr3_nt: TGTGCCAGTAGTGCGGGGGCTCGGGAGAATTTGGGCACTGAAGCTTTCTTT
cdr3_aa: CASSAGARENLGTEAFF
v_call: TRBV19
j_call: TRBJ1-1
d_call: -
clone_size: -

cdr3_nt: TGTGCCAGTAGTATAGCCCTTCGGGAGGCCACTGAAGCTTTCTTT
cdr3_aa: CASSIALREATEAFF
v_call: TRBV19
j_call: TRBJ1-1
d_call: -
clone_size: -

cdr3_nt: TGTGCCAGCAGCTTGGCGGGGGCAAACACTGAAGCTTTCTTT
cdr3_aa: CASSLAGANTEAFF
v_call: TRBV7-6
j_call: TRBJ1-1
d_call: -
clone_size: -

cdr3_nt: TGTGCCAGCAGCTTAGAGGCGGCAGGGTATCAGCCCCAGCATTTT
cdr3_aa: CASSLEAAGYQPQHF
v_call: TRBV7-8
j_call: TRBJ1-5
d_call: -
clone_size: -

cdr3_nt: TGTGCCAGCGCTGGACAGGGGGCCAACGAGCAGTACTTC
cdr3_aa: CASAGQGANEQYF
v_call: TRBV6-6
j_call: TRBJ2-7
d_call: TRBD1
clone_size: -

cdr3_nt: TGTGCCAGCTCATCGGTCAGGGGCGCTTCGGACACTGAAGCTTTCTTT
cdr3_aa: CASSSVRGASDTEAFF
v_call: TRBV18
j_call: TRBJ1-1
d_call: -
clone_size: -

cdr3_nt: TGCGCCAGCAGCTGGACGATTACTAGCGGGGACACCGGGGAGCTGTTTTTT
cdr3_aa: CASSWTITSGDTGELFF
v_call: TRBV5-1
j_call: TRBJ2-2
d_call: TRBD2
clone_size: once

cdr3_nt: TGTGCCAGCAGCTCTCCCCATGGCGGAACTTCAAACTATGGCTACACCTTC
cdr3_aa: CASSSPHGGTSNYGYTF
v_call: TRBV11-2
j_call: TRBJ1-2
d_call: -
clone_size: -

cdr3_nt: TGTGCCAGCAGCCAACAGGGGGCTGATGAAGCTTTCTTT
cdr3_aa: CASSQQGADEAFF
v_call: TRBV16
j_call: TRBJ1-1
d_call: TRBD1
clone_size: -

cdr3_nt: TGTGCCATCAGTGTCCAGGGTCAGCCCCAGCATTTT
cdr3_aa: CAISVQGQPQHF
v_call: TRBV10-3
j_call: TRBJ1-5
d_call: -
clone_size: -

cdr3_nt: TGTGCCAGTATGGAGGGGCGCTTCTATGGCTACACCTTC
cdr3_aa: CASMEGRFYGYTF
v_call: TRBV19
j_call: TRBJ1-2
d_call: -
clone_size: -

cdr3_nt: TGTGCCAGCGGCTGGGACACCTTCAGGGGCTATGGCTACACCTTC
cdr3_aa: CASGWDTFRGYGYTF
v_call: TRBV2
j_call: TRBJ1-2
d_call: -
clone_size: -

cdr3_nt: TGTGCCTGGAAGAAGGGAGGTGACACTGAAGCTTTCTTT
cdr3_aa: CAWKKGGDTEAFF
v_call: TRBV30
j_call: TRBJ1-1
d_call: -
clone_size: -

cdr3_nt: TGCGCCAGCAGCCAACGAATCCAACAGGAGTCTACGCAGTATTTT
cdr3_aa: CASSQRIQQESTQYF
v_call: TRBV4-1
j_call: TRBJ2-3
d_call: -
clone_size: -

cdr3_nt: TGTGCCAGTAGTATGTCGACCGCGGGATTTCACACTGAAGCTTTCTTT
cdr3_aa: CASSMSTAGFHTEAFF
v_call: TRBV19
j_call: TRBJ1-1
d_call: -
clone_size: -

cdr3_nt: TGTGCCAGCAGTTCCCTAGCGGAATACACAGATACGCAGTATTTT
cdr3_aa: CASSSLAEYTDTQYF
v_call: TRBV6-1
j_call: TRBJ2-3
d_call: TRBD2
clone_size: -

cdr3_nt: TGTGCCAGCTCATCGGCGGACAGGGGAGGCTACGAGCAGTACTTC
cdr3_aa: CASSSADRGGYEQYF
v_call: TRBV18
j_call: TRBJ2-7
d_call: TRBD1
clone_size: -

cdr3_nt: TGCAGCGTTATCGTGGACACCACGAACACTGAAGCTTTCTTT
cdr3_aa: CSVIVDTTNTEAFF
v_call: TRBV29-1
j_call: TRBJ1-1
d_call: -
clone_size: -

cdr3_nt: TGTGCCAGCAGTGACAGGGGAAACTACGAGCAGTACTTC
cdr3_aa: CASSDRGNYEQYF
v_call: TRBV6-1
j_call: TRBJ2-7
d_call: -
clone_size: -

cdr3_nt: TGTGCCAGCAGCTTCCTGGACAGTGAAAAACTGTTTTTT
cdr3_aa: CASSFLDSEKLFF
v_call: TRBV7-8
j_call: TRBJ1-4
d_call: -
clone_size: -

cdr3_nt: TGTGCCAGCAGTTTATGGGGACTAGCGGGAGCGAACACCGGGGAGCTGTTTTTT
cdr3_aa: CASSLWGLAGANTGELFF
v_call: TRBV27
j_call: TRBJ2-2
d_call: TRBD2
clone_size: -

cdr3_nt: TGTGCCAGCAGCCGGGGGGGACAGGGAGCGGATGAGCAGTTCTTC
cdr3_aa: CASSRGGQGADEQFF
v_call: TRBV5-4
j_call: TRBJ2-1
d_call: -
clone_size: -

cdr3_nt: TGTGCCAGCCGGCAAAGGGGGGGGTCCACTGAAGCTTTCTTT
cdr3_aa: CASRQRGGSTEAFF
v_call: TRBV6-1
j_call: TRBJ1-1
d_call: -
clone_size: -

cdr3_nt: TGCGCCAGCAGCTCGGACAGGGGGGACGGATGGGAGACCCAGTACTTC
cdr3_aa: CASSSDRGDGWETQYF
v_call: TRBV5-1
j_call: TRBJ2-5
d_call: TRBD1
clone_size: -

cdr3_nt: TGCGCCACGCCTAGCGGGAGGGCCACACGCGAGCAGTACTTC
cdr3_aa: CATPSGRATREQYF
v_call: TRBV10-1
j_call: TRBJ2-7
d_call: TRBD2
clone_size: few

cdr3_nt: TGTGCCAGCAGCCATCAACAACCCTATGGCTACACCTTC
cdr3_aa: CASSHQQPYGYTF
v_call: TRBV11-2
j_call: TRBJ1-2
d_call: -
clone_size: -

cdr3_nt: TGTGCCAGCAGTTCCGGGACAGGGGGCTTCACTGAAGCTTTCTTT
cdr3_aa: CASSSGTGGFTEAFF
v_call: TRBV6-5
j_call: TRBJ1-1
d_call: TRBD1
clone_size: -

cdr3_nt: TGTGCCAGCAGCTTAGTCACCGGGACAGGTCAGCGTCATGAGCAGTTCTTC
cdr3_aa: CASSLVTGTGQRHEQFF
v_call: TRBV11-2
j_call: TRBJ2-1
d_call: TRBD1
clone_size: -

cdr3_nt: TGCGCCAGCAGCTTGAGGACTAGCGGGAGCTTCTCCGAGCAGTACTTC
cdr3_aa: CASSLRTSGSFSEQYF
v_call: TRBV5-1
j_call: TRBJ2-7
d_call: TRBD2
clone_size: -

cdr3_nt: TGTGCCAGCAGTCCGAGCTCCTACGAGCAGTACTTC
cdr3_aa: CASSPSSYEQYF
v_call: TRBV28
j_call: TRBJ2-7
d_call: -
clone_size: -

cdr3_nt: TGTGCCAGCAGTTTAGGGACAGCGTTCACCGAAGCTTTCTTT
cdr3_aa: CASSLGTAFTEAFF
v_call: TRBV27
j_call: TRBJ1-1
d_call: TRBD1
clone_size: -

cdr3_nt: TGTGCCAGCAGGGATACCCAGGTATGGGGGCGCGGTGGCTACACCTTC
cdr3_aa: CASRDTQVWGRGGYTF
v_call: TRBV27
j_call: TRBJ1-2
d_call: -
clone_size: few

cdr3_nt: TGTGCCAGCAGCGCCGGGACTCCTAACACCGGGGAGCTGTTTTTT
cdr3_aa: CASSAGTPNTGELFF
v_call: TRBV9
j_call: TRBJ2-2
d_call: -
clone_size: -

cdr3_nt: TGTGCCAGCAGCTCGGACAGGGAAGGCCATGAGCAGTTCTTC
cdr3_aa: CASSSDREGHEQFF
v_call: TRBV7-6
j_call: TRBJ2-1
d_call: TRBD1
clone_size: -

cdr3_nt: TGCGCCAGCAGCACCCCAGGAAGTGCTGAAGCTTTCTTT
cdr3_aa: CASSTPGSAEAFF
v_call: TRBV5-1
j_call: TRBJ1-1
d_call: -
clone_size: -

cdr3_nt: TGTGCCATCACCCCGGGACTAGCGGGAGCAGGCACCGGGGAGCTGTTTTTT
cdr3_aa: CAITPGLAGAGTGELFF
v_call: TRBV10-3
j_call: TRBJ2-2
d_call: TRBD2
clone_size: -

cdr3_nt: TGTGCCAGCAGGGGGTCCCGGGGGTCTGGAAACACCATATATTTT
cdr3_aa: CASRGSRGSGNTIYF
v_call: TRBV2
j_call: TRBJ1-3
d_call: -
clone_size: -

cdr3_nt: TGCGCCAGCAGCTTGGCCCTAACCGGGGAGCTGTTTTTT
cdr3_aa: CASSLALTGELFF
v_call: TRBV5-1
j_call: TRBJ2-2
d_call: -
clone_size: -

cdr3_nt: TGTGCCAGCAGCTTCGATCAGGGGAGCTCCTACGAGCAGTACTTC
cdr3_aa: CASSFDQGSSYEQYF
v_call: TRBV7-9
j_call: TRBJ2-7
d_call: -
clone_size: -

cdr3_nt: TGTGCCAGCAGCTTAGGGACAGAAGCAAATGAAAAACTGTTTTTT
cdr3_aa: CASSLGTEANEKLFF
v_call: TRBV7-9
j_call: TRBJ1-4
d_call: -
clone_size: -

cdr3_nt: TGTGCCAGCAGCTACACCGGGACAGGGGGTTTTGAGCAGTTCTTC
cdr3_aa: CASSYTGTGGFEQFF
v_call: TRBV11-2
j_call: TRBJ2-1
d_call: TRBD1
clone_size: -

cdr3_nt: TGTGCCAGCAGCCTAGCGGGCCCCGGGGCCAATGAGCAGTTCTTC
cdr3_aa: CASSLAGPGANEQFF
v_call: TRBV27
j_call: TRBJ2-1
d_call: TRBD2
clone_size: once

cdr3_nt: TGCGCCAGCAGCTCACAAGACTCTGGGGCCAACGTCCTGACTTTC
cdr3_aa: CASSSQDSGANVLTF
v_call: TRBV5-1
j_call: TRBJ2-6
d_call: -
clone_size: -

cdr3_nt: TGCGCCAGCAGCATCGTCTCGAACACTGAAGCTTTCTTT
cdr3_aa: CASSIVSNTEAFF
v_call: TRBV5-1
j_call: TRBJ1-1
d_call: -
clone_size: -

cdr3_nt: TGTGCTAGCTCCGAGACTAGGGTTGGCGAGCAGTTCTTC
cdr3_aa: CASSETRVGEQFF
v_call: TRBV7-7
j_call: TRBJ2-1
d_call: -
clone_size: once

cdr3_nt: TGCGCCAGCAGCTGGGGACAGGGGGACACTGAAGCTTTCTTT
cdr3_aa: CASSWGQGDTEAFF
v_call: TRBV5-1
j_call: TRBJ1-1
d_call: TRBD1
clone_size: -

cdr3_nt: TGTGCCAGCAGTCAGGCACGGGGTGGCGGGAGGGAAGAGACCCAGTACTTC
cdr3_aa: CASSQARGGGREETQYF
v_call: TRBV27
j_call: TRBJ2-5
d_call: TRBD2
clone_size: -

cdr3_nt: TGTGCCAGTAGTCCCCGAGAGACAGGGGTTAGGGTCGCTTTCTTT
cdr3_aa: CASSPRETGVRVAFF
v_call: TRBV19
j_call: TRBJ1-1
d_call: TRBD1
clone_size: -

cdr3_nt: TGTGCCTGGAGTACGAGGGTCCCCCATGAAAAACTGTTTTTT
cdr3_aa: CAWSTRVPHEKLFF
v_call: TRBV30
j_call: TRBJ1-4
d_call: -
clone_size: -

cdr3_nt: TGCGCCAGCAGCTTGGGGGGACTAGCGGGGGCCTACGAGCAGTACTTC
cdr3_aa: CASSLGGLAGAYEQYF
v_call: TRBV5-1
j_call: TRBJ2-7
d_call: TRBD2
clone_size: -

cdr3_nt: TGTGCCAGTAGTAAACGCGGGACAGCGTACGAGCAGTACTTC
cdr3_aa: CASSKRGTAYEQYF
v_call: TRBV19
j_call: TRBJ2-7
d_call: -
clone_size: -